This TCR beta chain derives from a study of STAT5B mutations in CD4+ large granular lymphocyte leukemia. The study, taken as a whole, reports: Top patient clones used TRBV06 genes more often: 8/27 versus 2/35 in controls.

Clones were sequenced by immunoSEQ multiplex PCR, and TCRdb holds only the in-frame ones, with some missing. Here the sample spans under 55,000 clones, approximately 83% being singletons. The CDR3 loop spans 14 amino acids. V dropped 0 bases and J dropped 5 bases, with 13 bases sitting between them. Per germline, CDR1 SQVTM and CDR2 ANQGSEA. With respect to this clone: No antigen is known for it.

The chain uses TRBV29-1 and TRBJ2-5; weak D call: TRBD1 (5 bases). This TCR derives from a human donor in good health. Sample: CD4+ T cells from blood buffy coats. CDR3 loop: CSVEDRALGETQYF. The DNA for the CDR3 is TGCAGCGTTGAAGACAGGGCCTTGGGGGAGACCCAGTACTTC.